This entry concerns a single TCR beta chain. TCR beta CDR3 regions were amplified from RNA transcripts. Using the HTBI primer set, a first-round RT-PCR was run on the TCR CDR3. MiXCR was run by TCRdb on the multiplex PCR reads, yielding one entry per CDR3 protein. Of approximately 480,000 distinct CDR3 sequences in the sample, less than 25% were seen once. Recently diagnosed hyperthyroidism of less than 2 months' duration affected patients aged 18 to 65. Diagnosis rested on symptoms, serum thyroxine and TRAb, thyroid ultrasound, and orbital computed tomography. The CDR3 contains 16 residues. V dropped 2 bases and J dropped 6; count of bases not matched to a gene: 4. The germline V gene has CDR1 SNHLY and CDR2 FYNNEI. The data are from a study of T cells in Graves' hyperthyroidism and ophthalmopathy.

This rearrangement joins TRBV2 to TRBJ2-3; 14 bases match TRBD2. Sequencing used blood. The TCR was taken from a man aged 18-30 years with Graves' hyperthyroidism. CDR3 DNA: TGTGCCAGCAGTGAAAGACTAGCGGGGGGGTCTGATACGCAGTATTTT. Its translation is CASSERLAGGSDTQYF.